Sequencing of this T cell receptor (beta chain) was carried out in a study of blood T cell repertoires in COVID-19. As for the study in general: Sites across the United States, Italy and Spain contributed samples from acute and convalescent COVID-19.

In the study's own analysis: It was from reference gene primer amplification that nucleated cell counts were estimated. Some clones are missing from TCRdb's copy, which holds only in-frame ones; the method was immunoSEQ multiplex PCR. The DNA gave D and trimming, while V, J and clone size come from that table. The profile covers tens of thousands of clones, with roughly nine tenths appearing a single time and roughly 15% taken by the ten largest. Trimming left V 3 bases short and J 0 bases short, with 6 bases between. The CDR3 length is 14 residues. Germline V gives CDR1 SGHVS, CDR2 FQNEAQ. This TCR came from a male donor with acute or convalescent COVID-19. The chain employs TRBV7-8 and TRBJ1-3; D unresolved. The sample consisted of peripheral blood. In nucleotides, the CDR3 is TGTGCCAGCAGCTTTAAGCGCTCTGGAAACACCATATATTTT. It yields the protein CASSFKRSGNTIYF. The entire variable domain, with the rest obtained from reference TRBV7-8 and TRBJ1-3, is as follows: GAGVSQSPRYKVAKRGQDVALRCDPISGHVSLFWYQQALGQGPEFLTYFQNEAQLDKSGLPSDRFFAERPEGSVSTLKIQRTQQEDSAVYLCASSFKRSGNTIYFGEGSWLTVV.